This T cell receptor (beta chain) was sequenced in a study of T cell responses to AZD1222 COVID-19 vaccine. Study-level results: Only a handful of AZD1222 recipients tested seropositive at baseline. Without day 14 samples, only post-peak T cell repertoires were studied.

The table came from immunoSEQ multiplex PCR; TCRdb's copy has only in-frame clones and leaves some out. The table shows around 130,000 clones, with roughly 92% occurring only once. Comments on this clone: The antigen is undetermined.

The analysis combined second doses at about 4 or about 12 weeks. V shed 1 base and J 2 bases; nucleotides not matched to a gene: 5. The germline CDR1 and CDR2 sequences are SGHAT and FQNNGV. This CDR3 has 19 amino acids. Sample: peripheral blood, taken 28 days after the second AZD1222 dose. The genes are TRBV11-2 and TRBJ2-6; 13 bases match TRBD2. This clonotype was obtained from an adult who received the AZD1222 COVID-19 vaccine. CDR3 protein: CASSLGTGLAGPGANVLTF. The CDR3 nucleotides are TGTGCCAGCAGCTTAGGGACGGGACTAGCGGGACCTGGGGCCAACGTCCTGACTTTC. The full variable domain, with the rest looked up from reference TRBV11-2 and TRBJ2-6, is EAGVAQSPRYKIIEKRQSVAFWCNPISGHATLYWYQQILGQGPKLLIQFQNNGVVDDSQLPKDRFSAERLKGVDSTLKIQPAKLEDSAVYLCASSLGTGLAGPGANVLTFGAGSRLTVL.